This TCR beta chain was identified during a study of CD8+ T cells in alopecia areata. Study-wide results and caveats: Patients shared TCRs less clearly than mice did, possibly owing to HLA. A large proportion of expanded lesional clones were detected persisting in scalp and blood during tofacitinib. Under tofacitinib, fewer expanded CD8+ clones appeared among the top 100 scalp clones.

The sequencing template was cDNA reverse transcribed from extracted RNA. Profiling relied on immunoSEQ multiplex PCR, and the TCRdb table lists in-frame clones only, not all of them. The sample lists about 190,000 clones, approximately 60% occurring once. V shed 6 bases and J shed 0 bases, with 2 bases lying between them. This CDR3 has 11 amino acids. Germline V gives CDR1 SGHAT, CDR2 FQNNGV. Regarding treatment: oral pan-JAK inhibitor, 5-10 mg twice daily. In its sample, this clone was seen a few times. Its antigen remains unknown. This TCR was recovered from a human donor with alopecia areata. The source material was CD4+ T cells sorted from blood, sampled at week 4, from a patient treated with tofacitinib. This chain connects TRBV11-2 to TRBJ1-1; D uncertain. This CDR3 is CASRLNTEAFF. For the CDR3, the DNA is TGTGCCAGCAGATTGAACACTGAAGCTTTCTTT.